These 29 T cell receptor beta chains originate from one sample sequenced in a study of identical twins. In TCRdb, the 5' RACE reads were re-called with MiXCR into one record per CDR3 protein. Among some 240,000 distinct CDR3 sequences listed, 8% to 11% were seen once. Sequenced input: memory T cells sorted from blood. The source of these receptors is a man in his fifties in good health.

The gene calls are TRBV7-2 and TRBJ1-1; the D gene is possibly TRBD1 (6 bases). The CDR3 length is 14 residues. The germline CDR1 and CDR2 sequences are SGHTA and FQGNSA. The germline V and J ends were trimmed by 5 bases and 1 base, with 11 bases remaining between them. CDR3 sequence (DNA): TGTGCCAGCAGCCAGGGACATGCGAACACTGAAGCTTTCTTT. It yields the protein CASSQGHANTEAFF.

This chain joins TRBV4-2 and TRBJ2-1; either TRBD1 or TRBD2 may supply D (5 bases each). V was pared by 5 bases and J by 9 bases, with 14 bases between. The germline CDR1 and CDR2 sequences are LGHNA and YNFKEQ. The CDR3 sequence is 13 residues long. The CDR3 nucleotides are TGTGCCAGCAGCGGTCCTCGGGGCACTGAGCAGTTCTTC. It yields the protein CASSGPRGTEQFF.

This clonotype was detected only a few times. A clone one base away is much larger, so this may be a read error. In nucleotides, the CDR3 is TGTGCCTCCCGACCCGAACTAGCGGGGGGGCACCAAAAGACCCAGTACTTC. Translated, it gives CASRPELAGGHQKTQYF. J is TRBJ2-5 and V is TRBV10-3, with TRBD2 matching over 13 bases. CDR3 length: 17 residues. Looked up from germline, CDR1 is ENHRY and CDR2 is SYGVKD.

The chain carries TRBV11-2 and TRBJ2-1; D not certain. Looked up from germline, CDR1 is SGHAT and CDR2 is FQNNGV. This CDR3 has 14 amino acids. V dropped 0 bases and J dropped 4 bases, with 7 bases sitting between them. The CDR3 DNA reads TGTGCCAGCAGCTTAGATTGGCAGTACAATGAGCAGTTCTTC. It encodes CASSLDWQYNEQFF.

This clonotype was counted only a few times. This chain joins TRBV7-6 and TRBJ2-7, with 13 bases fitting TRBD2. This CDR3 is 17 amino acids long. Trimming cost V 7 bases and J 0 bases; bases outside gene matches: 9. Germline V gene sequence: CDR1 SGHVS, CDR2 FNYEAQ. The CDR3 DNA follows: TGTGCCAGCACCATGAGGACTAGCGGGAGTCTCTCCTACGAGCAGTACTTC. It yields the protein CASTMRTSGSLSYEQYF. The full variable domain, rest sourced from reference TRBV7-6 and TRBJ2-7, is GAGVSQSPRYKVTKRGQDVALRCDPISGHVSLYWYRQALGQGPEFLTYFNYEAQQDKSGLPNDRFSAERPEGSISTLTIQRTEQRDSAMYRCASTMRTSGSLSYEQYFGPGTRLTVT.

Of note for this clonotype: This sequence may be a read error, since a much larger clone differs from it by one base. The rearrangement joins TRBV12-3 or TRBV12-4 to TRBJ2-7, with 11 bases aligning to TRBD2. This CDR3 is 15 amino acids long. The CDR3 reads CASILAGGPSYEQYF. In DNA, the CDR3 is TGTGCCAGCATTTTAGCGGGAGGGCCCTCTTACGAGCAGTACTTC.

This clonotype has a handful of counts. The gene calls are TRBV7-8 and TRBJ1-4, with D possibly matching TRBD1 (5 bases). V lost 2 bases and J 5 bases, leaving 18 bases between the germline ends. Germline-derived CDR1 and CDR2 are SGHVS and FQNEAQ. The CDR3 runs to 17 residues. DNA for the CDR3: TGTGCCAGCAGCTTACTGGGCGGGGGTTATCTCAATGAAAAACTGTTTTTT. Protein sequence: CASSLLGGGYLNEKLFF.

This clonotype was seen many times. This chain connects TRBV27 to TRBJ1-1; 7 nucleotides agree with TRBD1. The length of the CDR3 is 13 residues. Looked up from germline, CDR1 is MNHEY and CDR2 is SMNVEV (reference sequence). V lost 3 bases and J lost 4; bases outside the gene matches: 2. CDR3 nucleotides: TGTGCCAGCAGTTTGGGACAGAGCACTGAAGCTTTCTTT. This codes for CASSLGQSTEAFF.

There are a few counts of this clonotype. J is TRBJ1-1 and V is TRBV12-3 or TRBV12-4; D ambiguous. V was pared by 2 bases and J by 1 base, with 5 bases between. The CDR3 runs 13 residues. CDR3 sequence reads: CASSLNGNTEAFF. CDR3 nucleotides: TGTGCCAGCAGTTTAAATGGGAACACTGAAGCTTTCTTT.

At least ten counts were recorded for this clonotype. The V call is TRBV29-1, the J call TRBJ1-1, with a weak D call TRBD1 (5 bases). This CDR3 contains 14 residues. Trimming cost V 7 bases and J 4 bases, with 19 bases left between them. Germline assignment: CDR1 SQVTM and CDR2 ANQGSEA. The CDR3 coding sequence is TGCAGCGCCTATCGTGGGGCACTGGTCACTGAAGCTTTCTTT. Amino acid sequence: CSAYRGALVTEAFF.

This clonotype was detected many times. The DNA for the CDR3 is TGCGCCAGCAGCCAGACCGGGACAGGGGGTTTAGCCGGGGAGCTGTTTTTT. It specifies CASSQTGTGGLAGELFF. The chain employs TRBV4-1 and TRBJ2-2; 11 bases match TRBD1. V lost 3 bases to trimming and J lost 6 bases; unmatched junction nucleotides: 9. The CDR3 is 17 amino acids. Germline loops: CDR1 MGHRA, CDR2 YSYEKL.

This clonotype was observed a handful of times. V gene TRBV20-1 combines with J gene TRBJ2-6; D remains unclear. Germline V lookup: CDR1 DFQATT, CDR2 SNEGSKA (reference sequence). V gave up 5 bases and J gave up 4 bases, with 12 bases separating them. The CDR3 spans 14 residues. Here the CDR3 reads CSAPSLQGANVLTF. In nucleotides, the CDR3 is TGCAGTGCTCCCTCCCTACAGGGGGCCAACGTCCTGACTTTC.

This clonotype occurred many times. This chain links TRBV5-1 with TRBJ2-3; 7 bases are shared with TRBD1. V was clipped by 0 bases and J by 2 bases; unmatched bases: 0. CDR3 length: 14 amino acids. The germline gives CDR1 SGHRS, CDR2 YFSETQ. Written as DNA, the CDR3 is TGCGCCAGCAGCTTGGAGGGGGCCACAGATACGCAGTATTTT. As protein: CASSLEGATDTQYF.

In this sample, this clonotype turned up many times. This rearrangement joins TRBV20-1 to TRBJ1-5; a weak D match, TRBD1 (6 bases). The CDR3 contains 17 residues. Trimming left V 6 bases short and J 2 bases short, with 23 bases between. The germline V gene encodes CDR1 DFQATT and CDR2 SNEGSKA (reference sequence). The CDR3, as DNA: TGCAGTGCAATCCGGGACACTCTAGGGTCAGGCAATCAGCCCCAGCATTTT. Amino acids: CSAIRDTLGSGNQPQHF.

This sequence joins TRBV27 and TRBJ1-1; D is unclear. Germline CDR1 and CDR2: MNHEY and SMNVEV (reference sequence). Between the trimmed V and J ends, which lost 5 bases and 2 bases, there was a span of 15 bases. This CDR3 region has 15 residues. CDR3 nucleotides: TGTGCCAGCAGTCCTTATCCGTCAGTTAACACTGAAGCTTTCTTT. Protein product: CASSPYPSVNTEAFF.

This clonotype was observed a handful of times. The chain employs TRBV20-1 and TRBJ1-6, with no clear D. The germline CDR1 and CDR2 sequences are DFQATT and SNEGSKA (reference sequence). CDR3 length: 17 residues. V was trimmed by 0 bases and J by 0 bases, leaving 12 bases between them. The CDR3 loop is CSARDGQRSSYNSPLHF. The DNA for the CDR3 is TGCAGTGCTAGAGACGGGCAGCGCAGCTCCTATAATTCACCCCTCCACTTT.

The chain is built from TRBV7-6 and TRBJ1-3, with D possibly being TRBD1 (6 bases). Germline CDR1 is SGHVS and CDR2 is FNYEAQ. The CDR3 runs 14 residues. V lost 5 bases and J lost 4, with 12 bases in between. The CDR3 region is CASSPTTGGNTIYF. Here the CDR3 DNA reads TGTGCCAGCAGCCCCACGACAGGAGGAAACACCATATATTTT.

This clonotype was observed at least ten times. The chain has TRBV5-4 and TRBJ2-3; D perhaps matches TRBD1 (5 bases). V was pared by 4 bases and J by 6 bases, with 9 bases between. Germline CDR1 is SGHNT and CDR2 is YYREEE (reference sequence). The CDR3 consists of 12 residues. In DNA form, the CDR3 reads TGTGCCAGCAGCGAAAACAGGGATACGCAGTATTTT. Amino acid sequence: CASSENRDTQYF.

This clonotype was observed many times. This chain connects TRBV9 to TRBJ1-2, with D unresolved. Trimming removed 4 bases at V and 5 bases at J, with 18 bases between. Germline CDR1 is SGDLS and CDR2 is YYNGEE. CDR3 length: 15 residues. CDR3 bases: TGTGCCAGCAGCCCGCAAGGTACGCGGCTTTATGGCTACACCTTC. Translating it yields CASSPQGTRLYGYTF.

The rearrangement links TRBV4-2 to TRBJ2-3; maybe TRBD2 (6 bases). V gave up 5 bases and J gave up 4 bases, with 13 bases separating them. The CDR3 totals 14 residues. Germline values: CDR1 LGHNA, CDR2 YNFKEQ. The CDR3 bases are TGTGCCAGCAGCGGGGCGGGGAACCCAGATACGCAGTATTTT. Its protein is CASSGAGNPDTQYF.

There are many counts of this clonotype. The rearrangement joins TRBV21-1 to TRBJ2-7; TRBD1 is the table's D call and was not checked against the DNA. TRBV21-1 constitutes a pseudogene. There are 17 residues in the CDR3. CDR3 sequence: CASKSTMGGENSYEQYF. CDR3 nucleotides: TGTGCCAGCAAGAGCACTATGGGGGGCGAGAACTCCTACGAGCAGTACTTC.

This clonotype was observed many times. The J gene is TRBJ2-3, the V gene TRBV4-1, with D perhaps matching TRBD2 (7 bases). Trimming pared 1 base from V and 4 bases from J, leaving 12 bases between. This CDR3 spans 15 amino acids. Germline V lookup: CDR1 MGHRA, CDR2 YSYEKL. Here the CDR3 reads CASSQGGGLADTQYF. The CDR3 DNA is TGCGCCAGCAGCCAAGGGGGGGGCCTGGCAGATACGCAGTATTTT.

The V gene is TRBV29-1, the J gene TRBJ1-1; 10 nucleotides match TRBD1. Trimming cost V 7 bases and J 3 bases; bases outside gene matches: 5. The CDR3 runs 13 residues. Germline V CDR1 and CDR2: SQVTM, ANQGSEA. This CDR3 is CSGAGQGHTEAFF. In DNA, the CDR3 is TGCAGCGGCGCGGGACAGGGGCACACTGAAGCTTTCTTT.

CDR3 nucleotide sequence: TGTGCCAGCAGTGGATGGTCCTTTAGGACAAAGAACACCGGGGAGCTGTTTTTT. Translated, it gives CASSGWSFRTKNTGELFF. The chain has TRBV2 and TRBJ2-2; possible D gene TRBD1, 5 bases. V was cut by 4 bases and J by 1 base, with 19 bases left in between. The CDR3 contains 18 residues. From germline, CDR1 is SNHLY and CDR2 FYNNEI.

The V and J genes are TRBV5-1 and TRBJ1-1; D ambiguous. The V end was cut by 5 bases, the J end by 2 bases, with 13 bases between. The CDR3 contains 14 residues. Germline V CDR1 and CDR2: SGHRS, YFSETQ. The CDR3 here is CASSNIPPNTEAFF. CDR3 coding DNA: TGCGCCAGCAGTAACATCCCCCCAAACACTGAAGCTTTCTTT.

This clonotype came up many times. This chain joins TRBV6-2 or TRBV6-3 and TRBJ2-7, with D perhaps matching TRBD2 (6 bases). The length of the CDR3 is 15 residues. CDR1 and CDR2 from the germline V gene are MNHEY and SVGEGT. Trimming took 4 bases from V and 0 from J, leaving 13 bases between them. The CDR3 here is CASSSWRVNSYEQYF. DNA of the CDR3: TGTGCCAGCAGTTCGTGGAGGGTAAACTCCTACGAGCAGTACTTC.

This clonotype was seen only a few times. This sequence joins TRBV20-1 and TRBJ1-1; TRBD1 aligns across 8 bases. Germline assignment: CDR1 DFQATT and CDR2 SNEGSKA (reference sequence). Germline trimming cut 4 bases from V and 7 bases from J; bases unmatched to any gene: 5. The CDR3 length is 12 residues. The CDR3 protein is CSAILGQGEAFF. The CDR3 DNA follows: TGCAGTGCTATCCTCGGACAGGGTGAAGCTTTCTTT.

This clonotype occurred many times. V and J are TRBV6-5 and TRBJ2-3; no firm D call. This CDR3 has 15 residues. Per the germline V gene, CDR1 is MNHEY and CDR2 is SVGAGI. V lost 2 bases and J 6 bases, leaving 15 bases between the germline ends. The CDR3 is CASSYEQLKGDTQYF. The CDR3 DNA sequence: TGTGCCAGCAGTTACGAGCAGTTAAAAGGGGATACGCAGTATTTT.

The chain has TRBV6-2 or TRBV6-3 and TRBJ1-5, with D possibly TRBD1 on 6 matching bases. Germline V gives CDR1 MNHEY, CDR2 SVGEGT. The germline V and J ends were trimmed by 7 bases and 4 bases, with 17 bases remaining between them. This CDR3 has 15 residues. The CDR3 coding sequence is TGTGCCAGCAAAACGCCGGGAGGGGGGAATCAGCCCCAGCATTTT. Translating gives CASKTPGGGNQPQHF.